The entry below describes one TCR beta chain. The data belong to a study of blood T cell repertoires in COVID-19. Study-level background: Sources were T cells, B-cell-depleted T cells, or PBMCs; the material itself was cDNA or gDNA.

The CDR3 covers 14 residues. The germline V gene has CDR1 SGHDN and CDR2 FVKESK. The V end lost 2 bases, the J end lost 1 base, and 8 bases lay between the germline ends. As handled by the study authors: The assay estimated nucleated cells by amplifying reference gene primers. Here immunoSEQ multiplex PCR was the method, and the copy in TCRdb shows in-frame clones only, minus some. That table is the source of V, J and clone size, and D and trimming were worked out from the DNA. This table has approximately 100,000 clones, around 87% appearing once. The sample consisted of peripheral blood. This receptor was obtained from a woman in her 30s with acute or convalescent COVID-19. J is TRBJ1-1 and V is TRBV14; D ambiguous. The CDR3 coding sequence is TGTGCCAGCAGCCAATACCCGGGGAACACTGAAGCTTTCTTT. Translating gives CASSQYPGNTEAFF.